The present T cell receptor beta chain was sequenced within a study of metastatic and nonmetastatic thyroid tumors. All patients were untreated before thyroid surgery. Using MiXCR, TCRdb re-called clones from the PCR reads. The profile shows approximately 25,000 clones, roughly a quarter of them singletons. V was shortened by 4 bases and J by 2 bases, with 9 bases between the two germline ends. Per the germline V gene, CDR1 is SGHRS and CDR2 is YFSETQ. This CDR3 is 13 amino acids long. The chain carries TRBV5-1 and TRBJ1-2; D not certain. The source is a male donor with papillary thyroid cancer or a benign thyroid nodule (not recorded which). Some clones in this sample may be carry-over from other donors' samples. The sample consisted of blood. In nucleotides, the CDR3 is TGCGCCAGCAGCGACATTGCCAACTATGGCTACACCTTC. Translation: CASSDIANYGYTF.